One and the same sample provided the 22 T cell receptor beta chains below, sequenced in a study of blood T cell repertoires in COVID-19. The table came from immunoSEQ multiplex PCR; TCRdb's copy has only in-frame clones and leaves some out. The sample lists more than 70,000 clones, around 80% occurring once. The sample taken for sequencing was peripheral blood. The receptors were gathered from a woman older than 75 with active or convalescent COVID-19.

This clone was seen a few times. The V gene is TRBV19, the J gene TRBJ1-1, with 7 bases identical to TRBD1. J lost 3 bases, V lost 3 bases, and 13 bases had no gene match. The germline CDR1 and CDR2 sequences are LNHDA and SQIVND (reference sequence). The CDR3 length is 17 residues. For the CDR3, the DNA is TGTGCCAGTAGTATCTTTGGGCAGGGGGTTTCTTACACTGAAGCTTTCTTT. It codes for CASSIFGQGVSYTEAFF.

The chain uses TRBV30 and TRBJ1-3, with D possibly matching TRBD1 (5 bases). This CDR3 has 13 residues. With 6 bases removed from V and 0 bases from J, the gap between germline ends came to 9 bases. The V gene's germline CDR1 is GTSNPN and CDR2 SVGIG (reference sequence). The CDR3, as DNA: TGTGCCTGTCGGCAGGGCTCTGGAAACACCATATATTTT. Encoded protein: CACRQGSGNTIYF. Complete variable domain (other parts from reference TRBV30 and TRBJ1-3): SQTIHQWPATLVQPVGSPLSLECTVEGTSNPNLYWYRQAAGRGLQLLFYSVGIGQISSEVPQNLSASRPQDRQFILSSKKLLLSDSGFYLCACRQGSGNTIYFGEGSWLTVV.

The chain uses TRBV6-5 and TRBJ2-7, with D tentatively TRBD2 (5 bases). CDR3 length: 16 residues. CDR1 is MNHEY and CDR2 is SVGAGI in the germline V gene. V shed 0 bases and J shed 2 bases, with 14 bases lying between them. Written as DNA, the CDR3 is TGTGCCAGCAGTTACTCGAGTGGTGGAGGACCCTACGAGCAGTACTTC. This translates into CASSYSSGGGPYEQYF.

DNA for the CDR3: TGTGCCAGCAGCACCACAGGGACAGAGGCTTGGGATACGCAGTATTTT. Residues: CASSTTGTEAWDTQYF. The rearrangement links TRBV7-6 to TRBJ2-3, with 7 positions matching TRBD1. CDR3 length equals 16 residues. V lost 5 bases to trimming and J lost 6 bases; unmatched junction nucleotides: 14. Germline loops: CDR1 SGHVS, CDR2 FNYEAQ.

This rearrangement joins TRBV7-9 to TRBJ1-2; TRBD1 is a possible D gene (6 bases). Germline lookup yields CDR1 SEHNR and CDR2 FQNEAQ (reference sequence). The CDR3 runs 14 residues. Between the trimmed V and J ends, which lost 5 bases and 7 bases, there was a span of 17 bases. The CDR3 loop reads CASSPSQGRRGYTF. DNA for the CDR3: TGTGCCAGCAGCCCGTCGCAGGGGCGTCGTGGCTACACCTTC. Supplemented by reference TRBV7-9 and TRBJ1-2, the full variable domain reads DTGVSQNPRHKITKRGQNVTFRCDPISEHNRLYWYRQTLGQGPEFLTYFQNEAQLEKSRLLSDRFSAERPKGSFSTLEIQRTEQGDSAMYLCASSPSQGRRGYTFGSGTRLTVV.

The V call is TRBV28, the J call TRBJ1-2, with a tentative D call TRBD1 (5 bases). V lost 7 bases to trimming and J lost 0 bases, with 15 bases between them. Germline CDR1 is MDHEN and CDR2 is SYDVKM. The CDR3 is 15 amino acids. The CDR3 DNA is TGTGCCAGCACCGGGAGGGGAGCCACTAACTATGGCTACACCTTC. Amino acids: CASTGRGATNYGYTF.

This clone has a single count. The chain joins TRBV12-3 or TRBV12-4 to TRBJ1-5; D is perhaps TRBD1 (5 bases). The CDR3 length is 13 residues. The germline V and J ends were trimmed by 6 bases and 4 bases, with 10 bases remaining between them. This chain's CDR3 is CASRSGWNQPQHF. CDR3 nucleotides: TGTGCCAGCAGGTCAGGGTGGAATCAGCCCCAGCATTTT.

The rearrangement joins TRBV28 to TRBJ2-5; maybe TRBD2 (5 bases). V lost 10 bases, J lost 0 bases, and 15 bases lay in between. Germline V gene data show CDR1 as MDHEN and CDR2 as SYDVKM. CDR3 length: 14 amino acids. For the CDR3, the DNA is TGTGCCATTAACGAACTAGGGTACCAAGAGACCCAGTACTTC. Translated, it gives CAINELGYQETQYF.

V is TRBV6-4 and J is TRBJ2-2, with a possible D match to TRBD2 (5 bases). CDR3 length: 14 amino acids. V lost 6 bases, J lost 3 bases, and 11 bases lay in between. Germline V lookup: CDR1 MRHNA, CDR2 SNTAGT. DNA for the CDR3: TGTGCCAGCAGCACTCTAGCTGACACCGGGGAGCTGTTTTTT. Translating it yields CASSTLADTGELFF.

Here the CDR3 DNA reads TGTGCCAGCAGCAACACAGGGAGTAGGGAGACCCAGTACTTC. Its protein product is CASSNTGSRETQYF. The chain recombines TRBV7-9 with TRBJ2-5; D might be TRBD1 (6 bases). V lost 5 bases and J 5 bases, leaving 15 bases between the germline ends. The germline V gene encodes CDR1 SEHNR and CDR2 FQNEAQ (reference sequence). The length of the CDR3 is 14 residues.

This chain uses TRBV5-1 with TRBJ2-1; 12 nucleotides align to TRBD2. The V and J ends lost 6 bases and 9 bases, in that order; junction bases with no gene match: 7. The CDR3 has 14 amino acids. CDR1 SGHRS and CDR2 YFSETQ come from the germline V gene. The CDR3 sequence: CASTLAGGPGEQFF. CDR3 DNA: TGCGCCAGCACCCTAGCGGGGGGGCCGGGTGAGCAGTTCTTC.

The CDR3 loop is CATSRAGTNNYGYTF. CDR3 nucleotide sequence: TGTGCCACCAGCAGAGCCGGGACAAATAACTATGGCTACACCTTC. V and J are TRBV15 and TRBJ1-2, with D possibly TRBD1 on 6 matching bases. This CDR3 spans 15 amino acids. Germline CDR1 LNHNV, CDR2 YYDKDF (reference sequence). V gave up 1 base and J gave up 1 base, with 10 bases separating them.

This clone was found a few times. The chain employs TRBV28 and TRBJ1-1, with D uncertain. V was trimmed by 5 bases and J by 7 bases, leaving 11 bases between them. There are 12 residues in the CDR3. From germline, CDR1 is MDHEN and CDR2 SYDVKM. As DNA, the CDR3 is TGTGCCAGCAGTGCCATGGGCGATGAAGCTTTCTTT. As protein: CASSAMGDEAFF.

DNA for the CDR3: TGTGCCAGCAGTTCCCAGGTGTTTCGTAATCAGCCCCAGCATTTT. This sequence encodes CASSSQVFRNQPQHF. The V and J genes are TRBV27 and TRBJ1-5; D ambiguous. The CDR3 contains 15 residues. Trimming left V 4 bases short and J 4 bases short, with 14 bases between. CDR1 MNHEY and CDR2 SMNVEV come from the germline V gene (reference sequence).

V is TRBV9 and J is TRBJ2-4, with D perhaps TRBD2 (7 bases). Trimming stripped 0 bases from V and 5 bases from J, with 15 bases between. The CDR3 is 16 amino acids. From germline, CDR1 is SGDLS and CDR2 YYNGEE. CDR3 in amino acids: CASSVAAGAGENIQYF. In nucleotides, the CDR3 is TGTGCCAGCAGCGTAGCTGCGGGGGCTGGGGAAAACATTCAGTACTTC.

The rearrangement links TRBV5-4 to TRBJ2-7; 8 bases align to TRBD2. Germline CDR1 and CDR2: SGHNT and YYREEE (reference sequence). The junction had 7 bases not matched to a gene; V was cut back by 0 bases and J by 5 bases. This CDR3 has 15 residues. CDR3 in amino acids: CASSLETSAAHEQYF. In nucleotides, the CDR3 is TGTGCCAGCAGCTTGGAGACTAGCGCCGCCCACGAGCAGTACTTC.

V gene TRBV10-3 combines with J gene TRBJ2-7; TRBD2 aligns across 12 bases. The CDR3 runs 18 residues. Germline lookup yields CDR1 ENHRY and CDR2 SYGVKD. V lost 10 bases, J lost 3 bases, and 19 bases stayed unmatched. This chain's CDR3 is CATEGTDRGLAGHYEQYF. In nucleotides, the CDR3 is TGTGCCACCGAGGGGACAGACCGGGGACTAGCGGGCCACTACGAGCAGTACTTC.

The CDR3 here is CASSLGQGPNTEAFF. CDR3 bases: TGTGCCAGCAGCTTGGGACAGGGGCCTAACACTGAAGCTTTCTTT. The V and J genes are TRBV11-3 and TRBJ1-1, with 10 bases lining up with TRBD1. This CDR3 is built from 15 residues. The germline CDR1 and CDR2 sequences are SGHNT and YENEEA. V was clipped by 3 bases and J by 2 bases; unmatched bases: 3.

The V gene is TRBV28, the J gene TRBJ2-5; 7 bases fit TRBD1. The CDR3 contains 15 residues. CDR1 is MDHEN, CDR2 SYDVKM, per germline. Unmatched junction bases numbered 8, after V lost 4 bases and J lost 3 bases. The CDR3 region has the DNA TGTGCCAGCAGTTCACAGGACAGGCGGGAAGAGACCCAGTACTTC. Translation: CASSSQDRREETQYF.

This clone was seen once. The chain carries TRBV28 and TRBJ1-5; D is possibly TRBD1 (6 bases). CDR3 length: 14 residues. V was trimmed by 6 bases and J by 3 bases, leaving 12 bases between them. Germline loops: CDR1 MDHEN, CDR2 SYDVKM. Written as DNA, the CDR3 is TGTGCCAGCAGGCACAGGGCTCCCAATCAGCCCCAGCATTTT. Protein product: CASRHRAPNQPQHF.

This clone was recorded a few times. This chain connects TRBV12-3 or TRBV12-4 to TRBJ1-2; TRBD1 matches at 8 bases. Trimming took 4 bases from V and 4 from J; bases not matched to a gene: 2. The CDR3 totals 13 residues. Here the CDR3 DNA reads TGTGCCAGCAGTTACACAGGGGGCTATGGCTACACCTTC. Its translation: CASSYTGGYGYTF.

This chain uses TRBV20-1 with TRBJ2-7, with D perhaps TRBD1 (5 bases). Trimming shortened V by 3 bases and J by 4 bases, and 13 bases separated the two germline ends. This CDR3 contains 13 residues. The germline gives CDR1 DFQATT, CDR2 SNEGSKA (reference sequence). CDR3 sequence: CSASPFDRYEQYF. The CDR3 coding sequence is TGCAGTGCTAGTCCCTTCGACAGATACGAGCAGTACTTC.